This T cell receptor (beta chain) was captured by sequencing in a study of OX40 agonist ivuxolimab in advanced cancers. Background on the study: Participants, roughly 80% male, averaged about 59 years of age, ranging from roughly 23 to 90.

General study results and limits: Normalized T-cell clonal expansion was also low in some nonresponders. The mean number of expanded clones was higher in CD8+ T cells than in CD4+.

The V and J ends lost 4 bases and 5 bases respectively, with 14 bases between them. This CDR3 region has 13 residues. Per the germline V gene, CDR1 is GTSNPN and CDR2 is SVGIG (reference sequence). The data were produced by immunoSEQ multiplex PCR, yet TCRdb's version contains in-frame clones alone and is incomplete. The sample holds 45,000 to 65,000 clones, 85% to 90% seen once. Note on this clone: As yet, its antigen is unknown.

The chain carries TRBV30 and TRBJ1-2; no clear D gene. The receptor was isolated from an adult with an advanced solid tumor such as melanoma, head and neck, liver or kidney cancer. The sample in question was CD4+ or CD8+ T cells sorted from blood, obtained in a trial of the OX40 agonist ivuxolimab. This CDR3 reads CAWTRVEGYGYTF. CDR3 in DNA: TGTGCCTGGACCCGGGTTGAAGGGTATGGCTACACCTTC.